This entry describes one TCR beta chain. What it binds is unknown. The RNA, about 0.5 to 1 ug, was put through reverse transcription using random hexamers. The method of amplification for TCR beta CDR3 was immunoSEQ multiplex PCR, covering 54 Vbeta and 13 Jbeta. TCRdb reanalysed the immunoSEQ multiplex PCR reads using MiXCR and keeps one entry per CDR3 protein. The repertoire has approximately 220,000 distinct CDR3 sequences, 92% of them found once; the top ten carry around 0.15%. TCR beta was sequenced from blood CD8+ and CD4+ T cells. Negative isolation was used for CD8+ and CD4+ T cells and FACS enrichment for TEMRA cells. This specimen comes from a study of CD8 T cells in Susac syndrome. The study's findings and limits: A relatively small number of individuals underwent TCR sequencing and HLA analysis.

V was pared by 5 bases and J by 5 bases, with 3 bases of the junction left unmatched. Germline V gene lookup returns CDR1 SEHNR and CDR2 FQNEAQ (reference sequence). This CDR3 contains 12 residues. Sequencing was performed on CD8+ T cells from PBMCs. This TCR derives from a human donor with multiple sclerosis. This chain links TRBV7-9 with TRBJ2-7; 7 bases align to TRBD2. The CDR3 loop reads CASSQAGDEQYF. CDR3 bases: TGTGCCAGCAGCCAGGCGGGGGACGAGCAGTACTTC.